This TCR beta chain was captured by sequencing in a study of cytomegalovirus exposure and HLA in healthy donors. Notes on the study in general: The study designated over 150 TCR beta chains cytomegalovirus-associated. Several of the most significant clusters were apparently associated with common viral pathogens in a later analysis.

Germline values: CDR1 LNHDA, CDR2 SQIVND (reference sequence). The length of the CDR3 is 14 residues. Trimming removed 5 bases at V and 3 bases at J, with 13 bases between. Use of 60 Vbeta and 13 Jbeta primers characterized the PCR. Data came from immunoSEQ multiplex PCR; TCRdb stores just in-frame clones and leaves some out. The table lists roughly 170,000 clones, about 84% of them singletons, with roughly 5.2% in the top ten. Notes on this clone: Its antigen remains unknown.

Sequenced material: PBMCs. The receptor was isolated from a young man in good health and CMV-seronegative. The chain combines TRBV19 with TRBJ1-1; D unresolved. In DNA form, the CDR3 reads TGTGCCAGTAGTTTACAAACCCGGGACACTGAAGCTTTCTTT. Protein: CASSLQTRDTEAFF.